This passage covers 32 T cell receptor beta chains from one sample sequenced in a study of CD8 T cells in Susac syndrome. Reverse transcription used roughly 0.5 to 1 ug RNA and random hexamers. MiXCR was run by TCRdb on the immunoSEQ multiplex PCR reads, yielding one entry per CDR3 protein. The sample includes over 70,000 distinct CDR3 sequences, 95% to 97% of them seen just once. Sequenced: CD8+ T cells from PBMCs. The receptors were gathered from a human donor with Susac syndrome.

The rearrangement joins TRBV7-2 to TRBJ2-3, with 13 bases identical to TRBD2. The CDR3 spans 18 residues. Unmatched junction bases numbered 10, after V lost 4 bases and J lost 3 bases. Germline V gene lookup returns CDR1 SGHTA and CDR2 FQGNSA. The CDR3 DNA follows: TGTGCCAGCAGCTCCCAACCCGTACTAGCGGGGGGGACAGATACGCAGTATTTT. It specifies CASSSQPVLAGGTDTQYF.

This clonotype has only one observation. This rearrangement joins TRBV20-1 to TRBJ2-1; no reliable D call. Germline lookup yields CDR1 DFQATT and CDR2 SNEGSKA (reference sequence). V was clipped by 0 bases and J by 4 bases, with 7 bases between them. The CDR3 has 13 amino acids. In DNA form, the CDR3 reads TGCAGTGCTAGAGACTTCAGTTACAATGAGCAGTTCTTC. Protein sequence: CSARDFSYNEQFF.

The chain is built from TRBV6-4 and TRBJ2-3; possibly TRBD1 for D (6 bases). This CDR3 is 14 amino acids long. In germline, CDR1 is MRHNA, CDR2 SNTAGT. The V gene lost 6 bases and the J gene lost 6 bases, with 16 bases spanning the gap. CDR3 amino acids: CASRPPQGQDTQYF. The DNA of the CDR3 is TGTGCCAGCAGGCCCCCGCAGGGGCAGGATACGCAGTATTTT.

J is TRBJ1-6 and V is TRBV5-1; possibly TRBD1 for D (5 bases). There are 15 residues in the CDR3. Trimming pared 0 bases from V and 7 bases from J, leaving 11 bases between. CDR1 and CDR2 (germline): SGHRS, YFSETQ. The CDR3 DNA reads TGCGCCAGCAGCTTGGAGGGGACGGAGAATTCACCCCTCCACTTT. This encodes CASSLEGTENSPLHF.

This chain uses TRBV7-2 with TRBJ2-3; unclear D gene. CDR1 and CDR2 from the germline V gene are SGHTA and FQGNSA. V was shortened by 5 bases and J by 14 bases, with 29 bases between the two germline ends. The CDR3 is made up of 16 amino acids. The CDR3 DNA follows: TGTGCCAGCAGCCTTCTTGCGGATAGGGTAGTCCCCTCCCTGTATTTT. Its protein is CASSLLADRVVPSLYF.

The CDR3 region is CASSYPTGPGANVLTF. In DNA form, the CDR3 reads TGTGCCAGCAGTTATCCCACAGGTCCCGGGGCCAACGTCCTGACTTTC. V usage is TRBV6-5 and J usage is TRBJ2-6, with D maybe TRBD1 (5 bases). The CDR3 totals 16 residues. Trimming pared 3 bases from V and 4 bases from J, leaving 13 bases between. The V gene's germline CDR1 is MNHEY and CDR2 SVGAGI.

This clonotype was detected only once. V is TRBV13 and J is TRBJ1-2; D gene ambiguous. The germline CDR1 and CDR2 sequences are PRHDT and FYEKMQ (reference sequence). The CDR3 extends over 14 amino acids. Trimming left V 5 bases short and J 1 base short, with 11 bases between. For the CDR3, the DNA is TGTGCCAGCAGCCCCGGACGGATTAACTATGGCTACACCTTC. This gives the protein CASSPGRINYGYTF.

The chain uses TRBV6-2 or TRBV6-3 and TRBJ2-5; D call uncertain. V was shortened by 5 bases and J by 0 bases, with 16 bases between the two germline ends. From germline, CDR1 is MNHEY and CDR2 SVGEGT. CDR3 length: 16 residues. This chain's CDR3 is CASSDLPAEYQETQYF. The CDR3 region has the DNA TGTGCCAGCAGTGATCTCCCTGCAGAGTACCAAGAGACCCAGTACTTC.

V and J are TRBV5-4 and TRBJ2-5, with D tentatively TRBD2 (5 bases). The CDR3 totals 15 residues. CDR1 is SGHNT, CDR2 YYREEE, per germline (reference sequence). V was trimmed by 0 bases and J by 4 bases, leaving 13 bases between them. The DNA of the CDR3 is TGTGCCAGCAGCTTGGCGGGCTCTCGGGGAGAGACCCAGTACTTC. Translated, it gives CASSLAGSRGETQYF.

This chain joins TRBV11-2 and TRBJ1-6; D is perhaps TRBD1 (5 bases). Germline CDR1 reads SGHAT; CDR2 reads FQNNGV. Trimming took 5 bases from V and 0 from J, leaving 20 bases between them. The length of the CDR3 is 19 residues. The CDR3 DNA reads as TGTGCCAGCAGCCGCCGACTGATGGGGCGCAGCTCCTATAATTCACCCCTCCACTTT. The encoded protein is CASSRRLMGRSSYNSPLHF.

The CDR3 region has the DNA TGTGCCAGCAGTTTAAAGGAATCACTTCTCCACTTT. Protein: CASSLKESLLHF. The rearrangement links TRBV27 to TRBJ1-6; D is ambiguous. The CDR3 consists of 12 residues. The germline V gene encodes CDR1 MNHEY and CDR2 SMNVEV (reference sequence). Trimming cost V 2 bases and J 16 bases, with 12 bases left between them.

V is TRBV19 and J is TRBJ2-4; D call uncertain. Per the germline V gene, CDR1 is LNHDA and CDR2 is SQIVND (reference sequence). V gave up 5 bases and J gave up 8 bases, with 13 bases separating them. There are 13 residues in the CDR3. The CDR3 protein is CASSLKHHDIQYF. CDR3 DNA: TGTGCCAGTAGTCTCAAGCACCATGACATTCAGTACTTC.

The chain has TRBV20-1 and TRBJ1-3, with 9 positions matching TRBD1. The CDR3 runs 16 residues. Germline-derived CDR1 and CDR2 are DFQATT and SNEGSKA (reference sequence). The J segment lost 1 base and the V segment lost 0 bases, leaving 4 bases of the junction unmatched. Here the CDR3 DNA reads TGCAGTGCTAGAGATCGGACAGGGGCATCTGGAAACACCATATATTTT. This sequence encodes CSARDRTGASGNTIYF.

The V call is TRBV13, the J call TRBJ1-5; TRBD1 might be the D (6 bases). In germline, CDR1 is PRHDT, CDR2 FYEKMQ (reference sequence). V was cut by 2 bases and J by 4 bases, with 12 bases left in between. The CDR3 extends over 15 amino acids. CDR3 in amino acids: CASSLTPGQNQPQHF. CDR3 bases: TGTGCCAGCAGCTTAACTCCGGGACAAAATCAGCCCCAGCATTTT.

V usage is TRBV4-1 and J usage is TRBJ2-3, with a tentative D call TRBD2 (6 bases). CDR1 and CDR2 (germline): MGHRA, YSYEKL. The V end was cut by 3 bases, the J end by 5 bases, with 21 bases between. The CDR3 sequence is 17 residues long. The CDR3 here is CASSHLAERRVGDTQYF. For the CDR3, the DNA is TGCGCCAGCAGCCACCTAGCCGAACGGAGGGTTGGAGATACGCAGTATTTT.

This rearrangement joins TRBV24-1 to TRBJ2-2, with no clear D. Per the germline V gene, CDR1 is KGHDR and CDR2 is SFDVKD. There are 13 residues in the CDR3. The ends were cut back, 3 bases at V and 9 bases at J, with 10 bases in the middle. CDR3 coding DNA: TGTGCCACCAGTGATCTCGATGAAAGGGAGCTGTTTTTT. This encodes CATSDLDERELFF.

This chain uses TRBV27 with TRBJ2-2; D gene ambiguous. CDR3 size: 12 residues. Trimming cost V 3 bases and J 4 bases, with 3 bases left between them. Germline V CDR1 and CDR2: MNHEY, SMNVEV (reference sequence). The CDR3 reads CASSFLTGELFF. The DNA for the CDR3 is TGTGCCAGCAGTTTCCTCACCGGGGAGCTGTTTTTT.

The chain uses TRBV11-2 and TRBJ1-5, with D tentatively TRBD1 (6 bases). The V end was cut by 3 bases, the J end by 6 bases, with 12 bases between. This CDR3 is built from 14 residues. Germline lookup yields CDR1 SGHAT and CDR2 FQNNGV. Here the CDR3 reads CASSFNRDLQPQHF. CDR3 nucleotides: TGTGCCAGCAGCTTTAACAGGGATCTTCAGCCCCAGCATTTT.

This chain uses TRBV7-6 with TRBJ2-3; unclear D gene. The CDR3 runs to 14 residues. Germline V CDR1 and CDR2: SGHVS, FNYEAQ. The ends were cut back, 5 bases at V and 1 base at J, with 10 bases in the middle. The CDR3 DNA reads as TGTGCCAGCAGCGCCTCTATCGGCACAGATACGCAGTATTTT. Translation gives CASSASIGTDTQYF.

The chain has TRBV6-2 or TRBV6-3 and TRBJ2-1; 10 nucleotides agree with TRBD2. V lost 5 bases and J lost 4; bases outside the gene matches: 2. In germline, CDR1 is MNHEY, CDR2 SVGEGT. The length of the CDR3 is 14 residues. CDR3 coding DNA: TGTGCCAGCAGTCTAGCGGGGGAATACAATGAGCAGTTCTTC. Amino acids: CASSLAGEYNEQFF.

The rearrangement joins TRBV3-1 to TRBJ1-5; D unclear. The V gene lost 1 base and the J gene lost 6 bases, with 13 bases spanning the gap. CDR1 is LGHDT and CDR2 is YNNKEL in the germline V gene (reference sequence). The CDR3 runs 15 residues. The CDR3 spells CASSQGPKRAQPQHF. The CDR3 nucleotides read TGTGCCAGCAGCCAAGGACCAAAACGGGCTCAGCCCCAGCATTTT.

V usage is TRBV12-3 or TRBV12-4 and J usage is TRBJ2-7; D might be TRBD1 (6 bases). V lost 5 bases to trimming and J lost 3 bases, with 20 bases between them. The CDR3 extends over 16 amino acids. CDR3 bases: TGTGCCAGCAGTGATCCCGGGTCAGGGGCCTTCTACGAGCAGTACTTC. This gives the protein CASSDPGSGAFYEQYF.

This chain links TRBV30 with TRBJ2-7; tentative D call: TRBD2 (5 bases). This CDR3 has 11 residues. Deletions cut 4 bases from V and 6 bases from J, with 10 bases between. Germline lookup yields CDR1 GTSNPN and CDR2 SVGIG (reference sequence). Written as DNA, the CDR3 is TGTGCCTGGAATTCGGGGTTCGAGCAGTACTTC. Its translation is CAWNSGFEQYF.

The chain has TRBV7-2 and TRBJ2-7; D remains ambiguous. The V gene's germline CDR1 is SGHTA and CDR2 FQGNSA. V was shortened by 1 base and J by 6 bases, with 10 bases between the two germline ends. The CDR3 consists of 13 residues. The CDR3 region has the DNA TGTGCCAGCAGCTTAGAAGGGATAAGCGAGCAGTACTTC. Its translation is CASSLEGISEQYF.

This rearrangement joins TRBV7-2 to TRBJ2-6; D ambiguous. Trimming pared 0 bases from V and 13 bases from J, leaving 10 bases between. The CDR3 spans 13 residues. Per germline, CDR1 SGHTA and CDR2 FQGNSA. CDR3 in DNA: TGTGCCAGCAGCTTAGCAGTCCCAAAAGTCCTGACTTTC. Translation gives CASSLAVPKVLTF.

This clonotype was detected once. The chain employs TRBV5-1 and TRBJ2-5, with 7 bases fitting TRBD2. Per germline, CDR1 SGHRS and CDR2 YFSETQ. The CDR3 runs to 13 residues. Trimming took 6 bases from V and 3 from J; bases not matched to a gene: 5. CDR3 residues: CASKQLAEETQYF. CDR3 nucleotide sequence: TGCGCCAGCAAGCAGCTAGCGGAAGAGACCCAGTACTTC.

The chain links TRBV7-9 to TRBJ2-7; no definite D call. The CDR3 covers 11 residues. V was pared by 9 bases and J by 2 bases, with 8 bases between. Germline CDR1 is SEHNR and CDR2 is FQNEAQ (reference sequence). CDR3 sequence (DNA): TGTGCCAGTGGAAAGACCTACGAGCAGTACTTC. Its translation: CASGKTYEQYF.

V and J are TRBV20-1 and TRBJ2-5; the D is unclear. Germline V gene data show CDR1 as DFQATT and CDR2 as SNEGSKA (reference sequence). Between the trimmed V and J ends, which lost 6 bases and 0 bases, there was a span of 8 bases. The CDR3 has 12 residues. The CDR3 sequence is CSALPYQETQYF. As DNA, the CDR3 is TGCAGTGCCCTACCGTACCAAGAGACCCAGTACTTC.

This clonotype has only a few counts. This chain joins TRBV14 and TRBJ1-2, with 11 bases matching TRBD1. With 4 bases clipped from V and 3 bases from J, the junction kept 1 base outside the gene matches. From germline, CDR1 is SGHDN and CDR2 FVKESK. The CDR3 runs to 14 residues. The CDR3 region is CASSRGQGDYGYTF. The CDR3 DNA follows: TGTGCCAGCAGCCGGGGACAGGGGGACTATGGCTACACCTTC.

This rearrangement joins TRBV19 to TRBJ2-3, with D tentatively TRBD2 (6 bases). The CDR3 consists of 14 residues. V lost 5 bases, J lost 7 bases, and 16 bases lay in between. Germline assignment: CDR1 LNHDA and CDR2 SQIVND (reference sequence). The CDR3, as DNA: TGTGCCAGTAGTCCTGGCTTTGGGAGGAATACGCAGTATTTT. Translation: CASSPGFGRNTQYF.

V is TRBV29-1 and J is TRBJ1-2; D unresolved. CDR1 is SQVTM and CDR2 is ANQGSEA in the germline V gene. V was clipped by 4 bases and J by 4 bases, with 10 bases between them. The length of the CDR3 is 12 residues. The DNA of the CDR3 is TGCAGCGTTGGCCAGTCTACCTATGGCTACACCTTC. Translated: CSVGQSTYGYTF.

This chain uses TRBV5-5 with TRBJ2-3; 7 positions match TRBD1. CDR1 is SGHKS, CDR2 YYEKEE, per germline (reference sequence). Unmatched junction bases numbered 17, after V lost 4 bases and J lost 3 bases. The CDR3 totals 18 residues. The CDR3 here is CASSPIDRDRVRTDTQYF. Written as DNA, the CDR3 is TGTGCCAGCAGCCCGATCGACAGGGATAGAGTCCGGACAGATACGCAGTATTTT.